The source of this TCR beta chain is a study of blood T cells in healthy people across ages. Together with a sample-barcoded 5' primer, a J-beta primer mix was included in a second PCR lasting about 7 to 11 cycles. TCRdb recomputed calls from the 5' RACE reads with MiXCR, one row per CDR3 protein. The profile shows around 1,600,000 distinct CDR3 sequences, 35% to 45% of them singletons. Study results and limitations: The study regarded diversity estimates from one million T cells as underestimates.

The CDR3 length is 17 residues. Trimming pared 1 base from V and 0 bases from J, leaving 13 bases between. The germline V gene encodes CDR1 KGHSH and CDR2 LQKENI. To note about this clonotype: The antigen remains undetermined.

The genes are TRBV18 and TRBJ1-5; no clear D gene. The clonotype comes from a woman aged 18-29 years in good health. Sample: blood. The CDR3 reads CASSPLPVRDSNQPQHF. CDR3 DNA: TGTGCCAGCTCACCACTCCCCGTTCGAGATAGCAATCAGCCCCAGCATTTT.